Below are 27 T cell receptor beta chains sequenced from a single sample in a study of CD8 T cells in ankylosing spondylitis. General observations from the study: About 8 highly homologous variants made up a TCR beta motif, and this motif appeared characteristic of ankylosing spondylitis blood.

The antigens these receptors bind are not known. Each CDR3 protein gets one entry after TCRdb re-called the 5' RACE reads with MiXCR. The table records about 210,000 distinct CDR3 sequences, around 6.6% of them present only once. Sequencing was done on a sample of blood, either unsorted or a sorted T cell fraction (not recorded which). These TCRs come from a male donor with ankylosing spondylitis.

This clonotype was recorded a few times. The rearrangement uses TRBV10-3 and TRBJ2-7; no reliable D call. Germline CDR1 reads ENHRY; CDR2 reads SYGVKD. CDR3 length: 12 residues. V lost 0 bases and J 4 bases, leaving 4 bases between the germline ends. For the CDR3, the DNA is TGTGCCATCAGTGAGTCAAGTTACGAGCAGTACTTC. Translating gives CAISESSYEQYF.

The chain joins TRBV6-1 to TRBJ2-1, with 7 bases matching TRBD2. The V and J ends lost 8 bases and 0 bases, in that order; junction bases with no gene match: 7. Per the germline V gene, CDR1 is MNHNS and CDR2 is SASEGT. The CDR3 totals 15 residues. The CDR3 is CASRERGGSYNEQFF. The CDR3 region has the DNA TGTGCCAGCCGGGAGCGGGGTGGCTCCTACAATGAGCAGTTCTTC.

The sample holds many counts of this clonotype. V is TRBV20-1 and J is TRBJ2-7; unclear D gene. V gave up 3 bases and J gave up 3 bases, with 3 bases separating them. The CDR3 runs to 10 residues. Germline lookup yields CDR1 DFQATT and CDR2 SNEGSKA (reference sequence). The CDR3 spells CSARDYEQYF. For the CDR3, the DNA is TGCAGTGCTAGGGACTACGAGCAGTACTTC.

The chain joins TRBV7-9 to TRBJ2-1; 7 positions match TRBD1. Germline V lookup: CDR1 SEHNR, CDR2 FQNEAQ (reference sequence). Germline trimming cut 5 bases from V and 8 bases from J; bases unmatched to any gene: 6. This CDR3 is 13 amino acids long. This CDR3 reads CASSDDRDDEQFF. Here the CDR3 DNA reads TGTGCCAGCAGCGACGACAGGGACGATGAGCAGTTCTTC. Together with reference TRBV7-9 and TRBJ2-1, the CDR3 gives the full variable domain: DTGVSQNPRHKITKRGQNVTFRCDPISEHNRLYWYRQTLGQGPEFLTYFQNEAQLEKSRLLSDRFSAERPKGSFSTLEIQRTEQGDSAMYLCASSDDRDDEQFFGPGTRLTVL.

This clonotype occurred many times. The DNA for the CDR3 is TGTGCCAGCAGTTCCTTGGGACAAGAGGCTTTCTTT. This sequence encodes CASSSLGQEAFF. The chain uses TRBV7-2 and TRBJ1-1, with D perhaps TRBD1 (6 bases). V was trimmed by 6 bases and J by 11 bases, leaving 16 bases between them. The CDR3 loop spans 12 amino acids. CDR1 is SGHTA, CDR2 FQGNSA, per germline.

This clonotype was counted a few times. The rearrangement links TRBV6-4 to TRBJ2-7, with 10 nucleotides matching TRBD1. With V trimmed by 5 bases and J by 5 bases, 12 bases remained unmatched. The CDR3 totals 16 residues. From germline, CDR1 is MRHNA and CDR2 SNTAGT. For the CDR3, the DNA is TGTGCCAGCAGTCAATACCTCGGGACAGGGGAGAACGAGCAGTACTTC. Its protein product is CASSQYLGTGENEQYF.

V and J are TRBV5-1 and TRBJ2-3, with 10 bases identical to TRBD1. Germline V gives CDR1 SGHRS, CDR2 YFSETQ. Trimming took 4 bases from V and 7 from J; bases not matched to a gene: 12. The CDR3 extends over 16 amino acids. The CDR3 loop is CASSTYRDRGLNTQYF. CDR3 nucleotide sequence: TGCGCCAGCAGCACCTACCGGGACAGGGGTCTTAATACGCAGTATTTT.

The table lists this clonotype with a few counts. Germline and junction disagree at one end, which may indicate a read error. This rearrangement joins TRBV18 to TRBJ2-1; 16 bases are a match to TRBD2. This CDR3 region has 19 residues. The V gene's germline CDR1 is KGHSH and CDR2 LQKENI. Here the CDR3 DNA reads TGTGCCAGCTCATCACCAGGGACAGGGGGACTAGCGGGAGGGGCTGAGCAGTTCTTC. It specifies CASSSPGTGGLAGGAEQFF.

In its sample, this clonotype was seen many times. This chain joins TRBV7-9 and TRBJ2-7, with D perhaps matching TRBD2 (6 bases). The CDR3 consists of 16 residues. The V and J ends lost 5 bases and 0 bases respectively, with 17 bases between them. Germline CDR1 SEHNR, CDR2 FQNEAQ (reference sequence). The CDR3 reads CASSPPGGISSYEQYF. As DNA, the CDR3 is TGTGCCAGCAGCCCTCCCGGGGGTATAAGCTCCTACGAGCAGTACTTC.

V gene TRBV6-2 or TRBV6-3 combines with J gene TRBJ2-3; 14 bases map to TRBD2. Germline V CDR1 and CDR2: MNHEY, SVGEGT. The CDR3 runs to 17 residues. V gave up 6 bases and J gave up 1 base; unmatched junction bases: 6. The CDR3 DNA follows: TGTGCCAGCAGACGCATGGGACTAGCGGGGGGCACAGATACGCAGTATTTT. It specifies CASRRMGLAGGTDTQYF.

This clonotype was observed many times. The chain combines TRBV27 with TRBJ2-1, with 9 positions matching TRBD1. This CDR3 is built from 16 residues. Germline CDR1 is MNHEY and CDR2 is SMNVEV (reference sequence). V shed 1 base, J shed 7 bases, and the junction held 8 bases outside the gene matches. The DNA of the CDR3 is TGTGCCAGCAGTTTATTAGGACAGGGGCCGGGGAATGAGCAGTTCTTC. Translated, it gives CASSLLGQGPGNEQFF.

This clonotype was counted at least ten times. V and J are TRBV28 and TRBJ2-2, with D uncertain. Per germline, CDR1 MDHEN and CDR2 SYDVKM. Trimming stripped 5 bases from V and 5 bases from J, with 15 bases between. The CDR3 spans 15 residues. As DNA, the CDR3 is TGTGCCAGCAGTATCACGGTGGTTCGTACCGGGGAGCTGTTTTTT. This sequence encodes CASSITVVRTGELFF.

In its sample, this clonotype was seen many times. CDR3 sequence: CASSQGTSGSRGEQFF. The CDR3 DNA sequence: TGTGCCAGCAGCCAAGGGACTAGCGGGAGTCGGGGTGAGCAGTTCTTC. The V and J genes are TRBV4-2 and TRBJ2-1; 13 bases match TRBD2. Germline V gives CDR1 LGHNA, CDR2 YNFKEQ. V was clipped by 1 base and J by 9 bases; unmatched bases: 6. There are 16 residues in the CDR3.

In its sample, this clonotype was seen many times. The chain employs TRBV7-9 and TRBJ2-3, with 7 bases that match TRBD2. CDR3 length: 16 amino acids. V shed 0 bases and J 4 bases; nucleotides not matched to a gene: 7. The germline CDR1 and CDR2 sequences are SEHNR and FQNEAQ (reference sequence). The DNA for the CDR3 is TGTGCCAGCAGCTTAGCGGAGGCGGGAGTCCCAGATACGCAGTATTTT. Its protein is CASSLAEAGVPDTQYF.

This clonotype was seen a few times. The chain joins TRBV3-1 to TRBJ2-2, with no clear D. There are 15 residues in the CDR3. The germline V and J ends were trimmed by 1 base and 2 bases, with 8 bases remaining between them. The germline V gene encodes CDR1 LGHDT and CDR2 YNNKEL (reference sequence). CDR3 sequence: CASSQGYLNTGELFF. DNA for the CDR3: TGTGCCAGCAGCCAAGGGTACCTTAACACCGGGGAGCTGTTTTTT. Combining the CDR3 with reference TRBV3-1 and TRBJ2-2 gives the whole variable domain DTAVSQTPKYLVTQMGNDKSIKCEQNLGHDTMYWYKQDSKKFLKIMFSYNNKELIINETVPNRFSPKSPDKAHLNLHINSLELGDSAVYFCASSQGYLNTGELFFGEGSRLTVL.

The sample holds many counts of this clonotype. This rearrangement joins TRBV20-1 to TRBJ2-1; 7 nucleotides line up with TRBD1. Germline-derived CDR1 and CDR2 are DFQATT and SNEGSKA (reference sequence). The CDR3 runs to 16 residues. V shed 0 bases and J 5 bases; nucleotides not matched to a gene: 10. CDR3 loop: CSARDPEGTVDNEQFF. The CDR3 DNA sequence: TGCAGTGCTAGAGATCCTGAGGGGACAGTAGACAATGAGCAGTTCTTC.

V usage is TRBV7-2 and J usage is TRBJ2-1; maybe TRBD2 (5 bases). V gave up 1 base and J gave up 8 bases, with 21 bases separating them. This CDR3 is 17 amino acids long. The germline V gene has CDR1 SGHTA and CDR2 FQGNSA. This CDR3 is CASSLVGVGFDLDEQFF. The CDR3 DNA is TGTGCCAGCAGCTTAGTCGGGGTAGGATTCGATTTAGATGAGCAGTTCTTC.

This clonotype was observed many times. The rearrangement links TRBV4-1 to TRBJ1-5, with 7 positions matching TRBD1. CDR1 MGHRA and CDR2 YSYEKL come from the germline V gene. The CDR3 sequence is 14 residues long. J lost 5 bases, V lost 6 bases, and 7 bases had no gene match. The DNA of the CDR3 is TGCGCCAGCAGTCGCGACAGGGAAGATCAGCCCCAGCATTTT. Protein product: CASSRDREDQPQHF.

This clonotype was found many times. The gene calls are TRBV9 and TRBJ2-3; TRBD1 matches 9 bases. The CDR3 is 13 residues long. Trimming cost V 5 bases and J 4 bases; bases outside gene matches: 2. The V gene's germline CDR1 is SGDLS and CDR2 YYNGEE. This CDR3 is CASRGQGSDTQYF. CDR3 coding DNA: TGTGCCAGCAGGGGACAGGGCTCAGATACGCAGTATTTT.

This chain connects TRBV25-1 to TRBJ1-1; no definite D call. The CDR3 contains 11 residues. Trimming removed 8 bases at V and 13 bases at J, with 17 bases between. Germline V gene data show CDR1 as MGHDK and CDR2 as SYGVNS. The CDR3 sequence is CASGIGLIHFF. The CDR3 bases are TGTGCCAGCGGGATTGGGCTCATCCATTTCTTT.

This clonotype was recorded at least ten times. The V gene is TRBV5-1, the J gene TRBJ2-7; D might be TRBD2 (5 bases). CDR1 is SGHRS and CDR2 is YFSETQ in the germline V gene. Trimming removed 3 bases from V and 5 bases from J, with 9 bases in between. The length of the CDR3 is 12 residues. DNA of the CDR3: TGCGCCAGCAGCTCCTCGGGGAACGAGCAGTACTTC. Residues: CASSSSGNEQYF.

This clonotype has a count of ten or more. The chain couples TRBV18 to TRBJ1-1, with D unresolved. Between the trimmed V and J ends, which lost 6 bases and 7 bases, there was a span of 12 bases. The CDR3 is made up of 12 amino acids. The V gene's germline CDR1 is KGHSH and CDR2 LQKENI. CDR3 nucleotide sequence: TGTGCCAGCTCTACAAGTAGGGTTGAAGCTTTCTTT. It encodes CASSTSRVEAFF.

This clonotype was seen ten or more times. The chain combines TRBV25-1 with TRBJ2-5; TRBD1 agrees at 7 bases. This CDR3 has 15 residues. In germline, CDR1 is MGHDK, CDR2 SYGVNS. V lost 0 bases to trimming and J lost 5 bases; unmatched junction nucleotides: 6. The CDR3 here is CASSEYKGAEETQYF. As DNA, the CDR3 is TGTGCCAGCAGTGAATATAAGGGGGCGGAGGAGACCCAGTACTTC.

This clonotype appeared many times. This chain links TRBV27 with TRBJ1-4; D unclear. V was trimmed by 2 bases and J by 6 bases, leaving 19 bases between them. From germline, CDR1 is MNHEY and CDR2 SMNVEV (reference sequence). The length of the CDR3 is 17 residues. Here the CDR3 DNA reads TGTGCCAGCAGTTTAAGAGACCCCGGTGTTGGATATGAAAAACTGTTTTTT. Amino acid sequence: CASSLRDPGVGYEKLFF.

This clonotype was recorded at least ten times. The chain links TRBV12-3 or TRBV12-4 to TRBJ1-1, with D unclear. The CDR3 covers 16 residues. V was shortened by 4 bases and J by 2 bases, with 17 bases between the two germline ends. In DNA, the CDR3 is TGTGCCAGCAGTTCCCCTCTTACTGGTGTAAACACTGAAGCTTTCTTT. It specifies CASSSPLTGVNTEAFF.

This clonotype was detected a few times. CDR3 region: CSAWGLTGELFF. CDR3 sequence (DNA): TGCAGCGCCTGGGGGTTGACCGGGGAGCTGTTTTTT. The rearrangement joins TRBV29-1 to TRBJ2-2; D may correspond to TRBD1 or TRBD2 (5 bases each). The CDR3 has 12 amino acids. V lost 7 bases to trimming and J lost 5 bases, with 11 bases between them. The germline V gene encodes CDR1 SQVTM and CDR2 ANQGSEA.

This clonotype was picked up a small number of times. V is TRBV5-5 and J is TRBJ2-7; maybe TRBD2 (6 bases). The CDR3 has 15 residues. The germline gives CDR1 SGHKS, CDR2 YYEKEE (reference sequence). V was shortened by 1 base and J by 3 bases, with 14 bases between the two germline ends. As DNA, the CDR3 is TGTGCCAGCAGCTTGTCGGGAGCGGGCATCTACGAGCAGTACTTC. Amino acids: CASSLSGAGIYEQYF. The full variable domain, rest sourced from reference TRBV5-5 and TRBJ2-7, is DAGVTQSPTHLIKTRGQQVTLRCSPISGHKSVSWYQQVLGQGPQFIFQYYEKEERGRGNFPDRFSARQFPNYSSELNVNALLLGDSALYLCASSLSGAGIYEQYFGPGTRLTVT.